Below, 32 T cell receptor beta chains from the same sample are listed, as sequenced in a study of T cell repertoires in cytomegalovirus infection. These receptors have no identified antigens. TCRdb analysed the reads with MiXCR anew, one entry per CDR3 protein. The sample carries roughly 990,000 distinct CDR3 sequences, approximately 33% recorded once. The sample in question was cultured CD8+ T cells from PBMCs, obtained from culture after CMV antigen stimulation. The receptors were sampled from a human donor in good health (CMV status not recorded). Some clones in this sample may be carry-over from other donors' samples.

This clonotype appeared many times. This sequence joins TRBV7-2 and TRBJ2-7; 9 bases are shared with TRBD1. V gave up 4 bases and J gave up 6 bases; unmatched junction bases: 10. CDR1 SGHTA and CDR2 FQGNSA come from the germline V gene. This CDR3 spans 15 amino acids. CDR3 nucleotides: TGTGCCAGCAGCTCATCCGGGACAGGGAATAGCGAGCAGTACTTC. It codes for CASSSSGTGNSEQYF.

V gene TRBV7-6 combines with J gene TRBJ2-3, with 11 nucleotides matching TRBD2. The CDR3 covers 17 residues. V shed 5 bases and J 1 base; nucleotides not matched to a gene: 8. CDR1 is SGHVS and CDR2 is FNYEAQ in the germline V gene. The DNA for the CDR3 is TGTGCCAGCAGCCTTTGGACTAGCGGGCCACGCACAGATACGCAGTATTTT. Its translation: CASSLWTSGPRTDTQYF.

The chain links TRBV4-3 to TRBJ2-5; 9 nucleotides match TRBD2. Germline V lookup: CDR1 LGHNA, CDR2 YSLEER. This CDR3 is built from 16 residues. Trimming removed 5 bases from V and 5 bases from J; junction bases left unmatched: 12. The CDR3 DNA sequence: TGCGCCAGCAGCGAAGGGGTTAGCGGGGGTACGGAGACCCAGTACTTC. This gives the protein CASSEGVSGGTETQYF.

This clonotype has only a few counts. The chain couples TRBV27 to TRBJ1-6; possible D gene TRBD1, 5 bases. CDR3 length equals 15 residues. The ends were cut back, 5 bases at V and 7 bases at J, with 15 bases in the middle. Germline V gene lookup returns CDR1 MNHEY and CDR2 SMNVEV (reference sequence). The DNA of the CDR3 is TGTGCCAGCAGTGCTTCGGGACCGTGGAATTCACCCCTCCACTTT. Translating gives CASSASGPWNSPLHF.

This clonotype was detected only a few times. This sequence joins TRBV2 and TRBJ1-4; 9 nucleotides line up with TRBD1. V gave up 5 bases and J gave up 8 bases; unmatched junction bases: 9. Germline lookup yields CDR1 SNHLY and CDR2 FYNNEI. The CDR3 has 15 amino acids. CDR3 loop: CASSPRGTGSEKLFF. CDR3 bases: TGTGCCAGCAGTCCACGAGGGACAGGGAGCGAAAAACTGTTTTTT.

The V call is TRBV6-1, the J call TRBJ2-1; 11 bases align to TRBD2. V lost 6 bases and J lost 0; bases outside the gene matches: 7. The CDR3 contains 17 residues. Germline CDR1 MNHNS, CDR2 SASEGT. The CDR3 loop reads CASRETSGVGSYNEQFF. The CDR3 nucleotides read TGTGCCAGCAGGGAGACTAGCGGGGTAGGCTCCTACAATGAGCAGTTCTTC.

This clonotype appeared a few times. The chain joins TRBV7-8 to TRBJ2-1, with D tentatively TRBD1 or TRBD2 (5 bases each). This CDR3 is 12 amino acids long. Germline-derived CDR1 and CDR2 are SGHVS and FQNEAQ. V was shortened by 7 bases and J by 7 bases, with 11 bases between the two germline ends. In DNA form, the CDR3 reads TGTGCCAGCACCCGGGACGGGAATGAGCAGTTCTTC. Encoded protein: CASTRDGNEQFF.

The J gene is TRBJ1-6, the V gene TRBV4-3; weak D call: TRBD1 (5 bases). The length of the CDR3 is 15 residues. Trimming removed 0 bases from V and 9 bases from J, with 12 bases in between. The V gene's germline CDR1 is LGHNA and CDR2 YSLEER. The CDR3 nucleotides read TGCGCCAGCAGCCAAGACCGGGGCGTGGGTTCACCCCTCCACTTT. The encoded protein is CASSQDRGVGSPLHF.

The gene calls are TRBV6-5 and TRBJ1-2; 7 nucleotides agree with TRBD1. The germline CDR1 and CDR2 sequences are MNHEY and SVGAGI. The CDR3 runs 15 residues. The V gene end was trimmed by 0 bases and the J gene end by 3 bases; junction bases not matched to a gene: 4. The CDR3 loop reads CASSYSTGQHYGYTF. In DNA, the CDR3 is TGTGCCAGCAGTTACTCGACGGGACAGCACTATGGCTACACCTTC.

In this sample, this clonotype turned up a few times. The gene calls are TRBV7-9 and TRBJ1-5; unclear D gene. Trimming left V 10 bases short and J 0 bases short, with 10 bases between. This CDR3 has 13 amino acids. Germline CDR1 reads SEHNR; CDR2 reads FQNEAQ (reference sequence). CDR3 residues: CATTWGSNQPQHF. DNA of the CDR3: TGTGCCACCACCTGGGGTAGCAATCAGCCCCAGCATTTT.

This clonotype was recorded many times. The CDR3 nucleotides are TGTGCCAGCAGTTCTACAGGGGCCGGTAATAATGAAAAACTGTTTTTT. Amino acid sequence: CASSSTGAGNNEKLFF. The chain uses TRBV12-3 or TRBV12-4 and TRBJ1-4, with 7 bases identical to TRBD1. CDR3 length: 16 residues. Trimming at V came to 4 bases and at J to 4 bases, leaving 9 bases not matched to a gene.

The chain uses TRBV20-1 and TRBJ1-2; D gene uncertain. Per the germline V gene, CDR1 is DFQATT and CDR2 is SNEGSKA (reference sequence). The CDR3 sequence is 13 residues long. The V end lost 8 bases, the J end lost 1 base, and 14 bases lay between the germline ends. CDR3 nucleotide sequence: TGCAGTCCTCTATCAGCTTTTAACTATGGCTACACCTTC. It translates to CSPLSAFNYGYTF.

The chain is built from TRBV5-6 and TRBJ1-4; no definite D call. The CDR3 runs to 17 residues. Germline V CDR1 and CDR2: SGHDT, YYEEEE. With 1 base removed from V and 3 bases from J, the gap between germline ends came to 16 bases. CDR3 amino acids: CASSLMGMESPNEKLFF. DNA of the CDR3: TGTGCCAGCAGCTTGATGGGTATGGAGTCACCTAATGAAAAACTGTTTTTT.

At least ten counts were recorded for this clonotype. This chain connects TRBV6-2 or TRBV6-3 to TRBJ2-2; 8 positions match TRBD1. V was clipped by 5 bases and J by 0 bases; unmatched bases: 2. CDR1 and CDR2 (germline): MNHEY, SVGEGT. This CDR3 has 15 amino acids. CDR3 residues: CASSLQGANTGELFF. For the CDR3, the DNA is TGTGCCAGCAGTCTACAGGGGGCGAACACCGGGGAGCTGTTTTTT.

A word on this clonotype: One end of the junction fails to match germline, which may point to a read error. V gene TRBV14 combines with J gene TRBJ1-2; 8 bases fit TRBD1. The CDR3 is made up of 15 amino acids. Germline loops: CDR1 SGHDN, CDR2 FVKESK. CDR3 residues: CASSTWTGRSDGYSF. The CDR3 DNA reads TGTGCCAGCAGCACCTGGACAGGGAGGTCCGATGGCTACTCCTTC.

The chain recombines TRBV6-5 with TRBJ2-2, with D perhaps matching TRBD1 (5 bases). The ends were cut back, 7 bases at V and 7 bases at J, with 13 bases in the middle. The CDR3 consists of 13 residues. The germline CDR1 and CDR2 sequences are MNHEY and SVGAGI. Written as DNA, the CDR3 is TGTGCCAGCACCAGGGAAAGTGGCGGGGAGCTGTTTTTT. Its protein is CASTRESGGELFF.

This clonotype turned up a few times. The chain recombines TRBV19 with TRBJ2-4; D is uncertain. CDR3 length: 16 residues. V gave up 5 bases and J gave up 4 bases, with 18 bases separating them. The germline gives CDR1 LNHDA, CDR2 SQIVND (reference sequence). As DNA, the CDR3 is TGTGCCAGTAGTCTTCGAGTGGGCCCGCCGAAAAACATTCAGTACTTC. Encoded protein: CASSLRVGPPKNIQYF.

In its sample, this clonotype was seen a few times. This rearrangement joins TRBV7-6 to TRBJ1-1; unclear D gene. This CDR3 region has 15 residues. Germline CDR1 reads SGHVS; CDR2 reads FNYEAQ. V lost 4 bases, J lost 0 bases, and 12 bases lay in between. In DNA form, the CDR3 reads TGTGCCAGCAGCTCCGGGGTTCGATTGAACACTGAAGCTTTCTTT. Translating gives CASSSGVRLNTEAFF.

The V call is TRBV29-1, the J call TRBJ2-1; D is perhaps TRBD1 (5 bases). With 6 bases removed from V and 3 bases from J, the gap between germline ends came to 21 bases. Germline-derived CDR1 and CDR2 are SQVTM and ANQGSEA. The CDR3 is 16 amino acids. The CDR3 DNA sequence: TGCAGCGTCCTGGGGCCAGTGGGCGGAGACTACAATGAGCAGTTCTTC. It translates to CSVLGPVGGDYNEQFF.

This sequence joins TRBV15 and TRBJ1-1, with D unclear. This CDR3 has 14 residues. Germline assignment: CDR1 LNHNV and CDR2 YYDKDF (reference sequence). Trimming took off 0 bases at V and 0 bases at J, with 5 bases between the two ends. CDR3 region: CATSREAMNTEAFF. The CDR3 DNA is TGTGCCACCAGCAGAGAGGCGATGAACACTGAAGCTTTCTTT.

The chain recombines TRBV9 with TRBJ2-3; D not resolved. Trimming removed 4 bases at V and 3 bases at J, with 15 bases between. CDR1 is SGDLS, CDR2 YYNGEE, per germline. CDR3 length: 15 amino acids. The CDR3, as DNA: TGTGCCAGCAGCTCGACCACTTCTAGGACAGATACGCAGTATTTT. As protein: CASSSTTSRTDTQYF.

The chain has TRBV2 and TRBJ2-3; D gene unclear. In germline, CDR1 is SNHLY, CDR2 FYNNEI. Trimming left V 3 bases short and J 3 bases short, with 10 bases between. CDR3 length: 14 amino acids. CDR3 nucleotides: TGTGCCAGCAGTGACGGCTCGGTGACAGATACGCAGTATTTT. Its protein product is CASSDGSVTDTQYF.

The chain has TRBV4-1 and TRBJ2-7; D possibly uses TRBD1 or TRBD2 (5 bases each). CDR1 MGHRA and CDR2 YSYEKL come from the germline V gene. This CDR3 has 13 amino acids. Trimming left V 2 bases short and J 6 bases short, with 11 bases between. The CDR3 spells CASSQTAGGEQYF. CDR3 bases: TGCGCCAGCAGCCAAACTGCTGGGGGCGAGCAGTACTTC.

This clonotype was seen a few times. The chain joins TRBV7-2 to TRBJ2-7; 8 bases map to TRBD1. The CDR3 contains 15 residues. J was trimmed by 7 bases and V by 2 bases; bases with no gene match: 10. Germline V gene sequence: CDR1 SGHTA, CDR2 FQGNSA. The CDR3 coding sequence is TGTGCCAGCAGCTTATCGCAGGGGGCAATAAGTGAGCAGTACGTC. This translates into CASSLSQGAISEQYV.

This clonotype turned up a few times. The chain is built from TRBV29-1 and TRBJ1-1; D gene ambiguous. Deletions cut 3 bases from V and 8 bases from J, with 10 bases between. CDR1 is SQVTM and CDR2 is ANQGSEA in the germline V gene. The CDR3 is 11 residues long. CDR3 in DNA: TGCAGCGTTGAGACCCCGACGGAAGCTTTCTTT. Protein sequence: CSVETPTEAFF. Using reference TRBV29-1 and TRBJ1-1 for the parts outside the CDR3, the full variable domain is SAVISQKPSRDICQRGTSLTIQCQVDSQVTMMFWYRQQPGQSLTLIATANQGSEATYESGFVIDKFPISRPNLTFSTLTVSNMSPEDSSIYLCSVETPTEAFFGQGTRLTVV.

The chain employs TRBV6-2 or TRBV6-3 and TRBJ2-5; tentatively, D is TRBD2 (5 bases). CDR1 MNHEY and CDR2 SVGEGT come from the germline V gene. The CDR3 sequence is 16 residues long. V was trimmed by 8 bases and J by 1 base, leaving 20 bases between them. The CDR3: CASGDPQRSIQETQYF. The CDR3, as DNA: TGTGCCAGCGGGGATCCCCAGCGGTCCATCCAAGAGACCCAGTACTTC.

This clonotype was picked up a small number of times. The rearrangement links TRBV7-2 to TRBJ2-7; D might be TRBD2 (5 bases). CDR3 length: 15 amino acids. Deletions cut 2 bases from V and 4 bases from J, with 15 bases between. Germline V gives CDR1 SGHTA, CDR2 FQGNSA. The CDR3 nucleotides read TGTGCCAGCAGCTTAAGTCGACTAACCGAGTACGAGCAGTACTTC. Translating gives CASSLSRLTEYEQYF. The entire variable domain, with the rest obtained from reference TRBV7-2 and TRBJ2-7, is as follows: GAGVSQSPSNKVTEKGKDVELRCDPISGHTALYWYRQSLGQGLEFLIYFQGNSAPDKSGLPSDRFSAERTGGSVSTLTIQRTQQEDSAVYLCASSLSRLTEYEQYFGPGTRLTVT.

By share of the sample, this clonotype is medium-sized. This rearrangement joins TRBV5-1 to TRBJ1-2; D is perhaps TRBD1 (5 bases). The CDR3 loop spans 14 amino acids. Germline-derived CDR1 and CDR2 are SGHRS and YFSETQ. V gave up 3 bases and J gave up 5 bases, with 14 bases separating them. CDR3 sequence (DNA): TGCGCCAGCAGCTCTTTCAGAGGGGATTATGGCTACACCTTC. It specifies CASSSFRGDYGYTF.

This clonotype was counted between two and nine times. This rearrangement joins TRBV5-8 to TRBJ1-1, with a tentative D call TRBD1 (6 bases). Germline loops: CDR1 SGHTS, CDR2 YDEGEE. V lost 3 bases and J 4 bases, leaving 13 bases between the germline ends. There are 14 residues in the CDR3. The CDR3 sequence is CASSYPNRATEAFF. In nucleotides, the CDR3 is TGTGCCAGCAGCTATCCCAACAGGGCCACTGAAGCTTTCTTT. Full variable domain (rest looked up from reference TRBV5-8 and TRBJ1-1): EAGVTQSPTHLIKTRGQQATLRCSPISGHTSVYWYQQALGLGLQFLLWYDEGEERNRGNFPPRFSGRQFPNYSSELNVNALELEDSALYLCASSYPNRATEAFFGQGTRLTVV.

This clonotype has more than one count but fewer than ten. This chain connects TRBV12-5 to TRBJ2-2, with 8 nucleotides matching TRBD2. From germline, CDR1 is LGHNT and CDR2 FRNRAP. V lost 3 bases and J lost 3; bases outside the gene matches: 3. CDR3 length: 15 amino acids. CDR3 sequence: CASGFGTRDTGELFF. The CDR3 DNA follows: TGTGCTAGTGGTTTCGGGACTAGGGACACCGGGGAGCTGTTTTTT.

V is TRBV10-3 and J is TRBJ2-7; weak D call: TRBD1 (5 bases). The CDR3 is 15 residues long. The V gene's germline CDR1 is ENHRY and CDR2 SYGVKD. Between the trimmed V and J ends, which lost 0 bases and 1 base, there was a span of 10 bases. The CDR3 region has the DNA TGTGCCATCAGTGAGTCCCCGCAGGGATCCTACGAGCAGTACTTC. Amino acid sequence: CAISESPQGSYEQYF.

As for this clonotype: This CDR3 is missing its conserved last phenylalanine or tryptophan, likely due to a read error. The rearrangement links TRBV7-6 to TRBJ2-1, with D perhaps matching TRBD1 (6 bases). The CDR3 consists of 18 residues. CDR1 and CDR2 from the germline V gene are SGHVS and FNYEAQ. The CDR3 spells CASSLETGHPSSYNEQFS. Written as DNA, the CDR3 is TGTGCTAGCAGCTTAGAGACAGGCCACCCCAGCTCCTACAATGAGCAGTTCTCC.